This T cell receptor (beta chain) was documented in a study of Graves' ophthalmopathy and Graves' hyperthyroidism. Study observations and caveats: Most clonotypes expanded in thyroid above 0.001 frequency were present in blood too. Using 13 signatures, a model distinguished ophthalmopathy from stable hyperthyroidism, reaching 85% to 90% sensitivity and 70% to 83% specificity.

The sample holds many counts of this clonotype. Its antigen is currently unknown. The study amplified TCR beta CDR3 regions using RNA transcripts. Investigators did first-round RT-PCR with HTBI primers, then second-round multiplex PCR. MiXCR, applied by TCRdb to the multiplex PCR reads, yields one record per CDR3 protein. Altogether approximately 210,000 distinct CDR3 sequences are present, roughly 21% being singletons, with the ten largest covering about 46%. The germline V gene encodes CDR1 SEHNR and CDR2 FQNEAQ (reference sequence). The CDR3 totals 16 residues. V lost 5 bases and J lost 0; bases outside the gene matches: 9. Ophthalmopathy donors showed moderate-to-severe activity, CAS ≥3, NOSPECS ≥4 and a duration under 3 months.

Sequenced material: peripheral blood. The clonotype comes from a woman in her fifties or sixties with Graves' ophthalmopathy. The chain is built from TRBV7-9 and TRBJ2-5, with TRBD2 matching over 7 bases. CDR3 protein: CASSEGRVQYQETQYF. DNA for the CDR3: TGTGCCAGCAGCGAGGGGAGGGTTCAGTACCAAGAGACCCAGTACTTC.